The 18 T cell receptor beta chains in this list originate from one sample, sequenced in a study of cytomegalovirus exposure and HLA in healthy donors. Researchers ran the PCR with 60 Vbeta and 13 Jbeta primers. Libraries were prepared by immunoSEQ multiplex PCR; TCRdb keeps only in-frame clonotypes and omits some of them. Among some 170,000 clones listed, more than 80% were seen once. Sequencing input: PBMCs. The receptors derive from a woman aged 18 to 35 in good health and CMV-seronegative.

The chain uses TRBV10-3 and TRBJ2-7, with D maybe TRBD1 (6 bases). The CDR3 loop spans 14 amino acids. Germline-derived CDR1 and CDR2 are ENHRY and SYGVKD. Deletions cut 6 bases from V and 3 bases from J, with 15 bases between. The CDR3 bases are TGTGCCATCAGGGCCACAGGGTCCTTCTACGAGCAGTACTTC. Protein product: CAIRATGSFYEQYF.

This clone has just a few counts. The chain combines TRBV6-4 with TRBJ2-3; 8 bases match TRBD2. Germline lookup yields CDR1 MRHNA and CDR2 SNTAGT. V was pared by 2 bases and J by 2 bases, with 6 bases of the junction left unmatched. The CDR3 is 16 amino acids. The CDR3, as DNA: TGTGCCAGCAGTGACGCGGCGGGGGGCCTCACAGATACGCAGTATTTT. This gives the protein CASSDAAGGLTDTQYF.

The J gene is TRBJ2-7, the V gene TRBV11-2, with a weak D call TRBD2 (5 bases). CDR3 length: 15 residues. V was pared by 5 bases and J by 4 bases, with 18 bases between. Looked up from germline, CDR1 is SGHAT and CDR2 is FQNNGV. In nucleotides, the CDR3 is TGTGCCAGCAGCCCACAGAGTACTAGGTCTTACGAGCAGTACTTC. Protein: CASSPQSTRSYEQYF. The whole variable domain, remainder taken from reference TRBV11-2 and TRBJ2-7, is EAGVAQSPRYKIIEKRQSVAFWCNPISGHATLYWYQQILGQGPKLLIQFQNNGVVDDSQLPKDRFSAERLKGVDSTLKIQPAKLEDSAVYLCASSPQSTRSYEQYFGPGTRLTVT.

This clone showed up just once. The V gene is TRBV5-5, the J gene TRBJ1-2, with a weak D call TRBD1 (6 bases). This CDR3 has 14 residues. The germline V gene encodes CDR1 SGHKS and CDR2 YYEKEE (reference sequence). V lost 4 bases and J lost 6, with 16 bases in between. The CDR3 loop is CASSPMGAGDGYTF. CDR3 nucleotides: TGTGCCAGCAGCCCCATGGGGGCCGGCGATGGCTACACCTTC.

The V gene is TRBV6-4, the J gene TRBJ2-3; 13 bases map to TRBD2. The CDR3 contains 15 residues. Germline V lookup: CDR1 MRHNA, CDR2 SNTAGT. After removal of 5 bases from V and 5 bases from J, the junction contained 4 bases not matched to a gene. CDR3 DNA: TGTGCCAGCAGTACTAGCGGGAGGGCCGGAGATACGCAGTATTTT. Amino acid sequence: CASSTSGRAGDTQYF.

The rearrangement links TRBV7-9 to TRBJ2-5; 8 bases agree with TRBD2. The CDR3 has 18 residues. The junction had 14 bases not matched to a gene; V was cut back by 0 bases and J by 5 bases. From germline, CDR1 is SEHNR and CDR2 FQNEAQ (reference sequence). The CDR3 protein is CASSLAAVREVLEETQYF. The CDR3 bases are TGTGCCAGCAGCTTAGCGGCAGTGCGGGAGGTTTTAGAGGAGACCCAGTACTTC.

This clone was counted a single time. V and J are TRBV19 and TRBJ1-5; 7 bases are shared with TRBD1. V trimming: 3 bases; J trimming: 1 base; junction bases outside the gene matches: 3. This CDR3 contains 15 residues. CDR1 is LNHDA, CDR2 SQIVND, per germline (reference sequence). The DNA for the CDR3 is TGTGCCAGTAGTATTAGGGACAGAAGCAATCAGCCCCAGCATTTT. Translated, it gives CASSIRDRSNQPQHF.

For the CDR3, the DNA is TGTGCCAGCAGTTTCCGGGGTCAGCCCCAGCATTTT. Translated: CASSFRGQPQHF. The rearrangement joins TRBV27 to TRBJ1-5; D is undetermined. From germline, CDR1 is MNHEY and CDR2 SMNVEV (reference sequence). V was cut by 3 bases and J by 6 bases, with 6 bases left in between. The CDR3 length is 12 residues.

The rearrangement links TRBV14 to TRBJ1-1; TRBD1 matches at 8 bases. Germline CDR1 is SGHDN and CDR2 is FVKESK. V lost 0 bases, J lost 4 bases, and 7 bases stayed unmatched. This CDR3 has 16 amino acids. The CDR3 loop reads CASSQDPGQGTTEAFF. CDR3 DNA sequence: TGTGCCAGCAGCCAAGATCCCGGACAGGGTACCACTGAAGCTTTCTTT.

The V gene is TRBV5-1, the J gene TRBJ1-2, with 9 bases matching TRBD1. V lost 4 bases to trimming and J lost 0 bases; unmatched junction nucleotides: 4. Germline V gene lookup returns CDR1 SGHRS and CDR2 YFSETQ. The CDR3 has 15 residues. CDR3 bases: TGCGCCAGCAGCACGGGACAGGGTGCTAACTATGGCTACACCTTC. It yields the protein CASSTGQGANYGYTF.

The rearrangement uses TRBV10-1 and TRBJ2-1; TRBD2 matches 15 bases. The V and J ends lost 4 bases and 0 bases, in that order; junction bases with no gene match: 7. This CDR3 has 19 residues. Germline assignment: CDR1 WNHNN and CDR2 SYGVQD (reference sequence). The CDR3 nucleotides read TGCGCCAGCAGTGGGGGACTAGCGGGGGGACCTAGCTCCTACAATGAGCAGTTCTTC. Amino acids: CASSGGLAGGPSSYNEQFF.

The CDR3 region has the DNA TGTGCCAGCAGTGCAGGGCCGTATAGCAATCAGCCCCAGCATTTT. It codes for CASSAGPYSNQPQHF. The chain uses TRBV6-5 and TRBJ1-5; a weak D match, TRBD1 (5 bases). Germline lookup yields CDR1 MNHEY and CDR2 SVGAGI. The CDR3 totals 15 residues. The germline V and J ends were trimmed by 5 bases and 0 bases, with 11 bases remaining between them.

The CDR3 DNA sequence: TGTGCCAGCTCAGGACAGGGGGCGAGAGGAAACACCATATATTTT. Translated, it gives CASSGQGARGNTIYF. This chain joins TRBV18 and TRBJ1-3, with 11 nucleotides matching TRBD1. The CDR3 covers 15 residues. Germline lookup yields CDR1 KGHSH and CDR2 LQKENI. Trimming cost V 5 bases and J 4 bases; bases outside gene matches: 4.

V is TRBV10-3 and J is TRBJ2-3; the D is unclear. The V end was cut by 0 bases, the J end by 1 base, with 17 bases between. Germline CDR1 reads ENHRY; CDR2 reads SYGVKD. This CDR3 has 18 amino acids. Here the CDR3 reads CAISESVIRRVGTDTQYF. The CDR3 bases are TGTGCCATCAGTGAGTCAGTAATAAGGAGAGTTGGCACAGATACGCAGTATTTT.

The rearrangement links TRBV5-4 to TRBJ2-2; 9 bases are a match to TRBD1. Germline CDR1 reads SGHNT; CDR2 reads YYREEE (reference sequence). The CDR3 loop spans 15 amino acids. V trimming: 4 bases; J trimming: 3 bases; junction bases outside the gene matches: 4. CDR3 DNA: TGTGCCAGCAGCGTGGACAGGGGCTACACCGGGGAGCTGTTTTTT. This translates into CASSVDRGYTGELFF.

V usage is TRBV5-1 and J usage is TRBJ2-5, with a possible D match to TRBD2 (6 bases). The CDR3 is made up of 15 amino acids. V was cut by 0 bases and J by 5 bases, with 14 bases left in between. Germline V gene data show CDR1 as SGHRS and CDR2 as YFSETQ. The CDR3 sequence: CASSLGYSGGETQYF. The CDR3 DNA is TGCGCCAGCAGCTTGGGTTATAGCGGAGGGGAGACCCAGTACTTC.

Regarding this clone: Germline and junction disagree at one end, which may indicate a read error. The gene calls are TRBV7-9 and TRBJ1-5; D possibly corresponds to TRBD1 (5 bases). The CDR3 runs to 12 residues. Germline values: CDR1 SEHNR, CDR2 FQNEAQ (reference sequence). The CDR3 reads CSSSLGPEPQHF. CDR3 nucleotide sequence: TGTTCCAGCAGCTTGGGGCCCGAGCCCCAGCATTTT.

This chain links TRBV11-3 with TRBJ2-7; 9 bases align to TRBD2. The CDR3 has 16 amino acids. V was clipped by 6 bases and J by 2 bases; unmatched bases: 11. CDR1 is SGHNT and CDR2 is YENEEA in the germline V gene. DNA for the CDR3: TGTGCCAGCAGTCCGAGCTCAGCGGGAGGCCCCTACGAGCAGTACTTC. This codes for CASSPSSAGGPYEQYF.